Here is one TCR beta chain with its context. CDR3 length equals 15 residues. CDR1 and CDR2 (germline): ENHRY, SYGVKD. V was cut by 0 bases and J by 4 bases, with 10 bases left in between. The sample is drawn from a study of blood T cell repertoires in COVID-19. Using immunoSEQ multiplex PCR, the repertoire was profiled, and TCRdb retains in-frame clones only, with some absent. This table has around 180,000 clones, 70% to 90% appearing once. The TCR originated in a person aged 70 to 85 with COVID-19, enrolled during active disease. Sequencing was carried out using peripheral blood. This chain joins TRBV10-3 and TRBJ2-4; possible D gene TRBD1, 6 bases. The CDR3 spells CAISESGQIKNIQYF. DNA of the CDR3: TGTGCCATCAGTGAGTCTGGACAGATAAAAAACATTCAGTACTTC.